These 11 T cell receptor beta chains originate from one sample sequenced in a study of Ad26.COV2.S vaccination and SARS-CoV-2 variants. Measured with immunoSEQ multiplex PCR; TCRdb has only the in-frame clones, and not every one. The sample lists over 400,000 clones, around 92% seen once, with around 1.7% in the top ten. Treatment meaning: 15 to 20 received Ad26.COV2.S at low or high dose, single or two shots; roughly five received placebo; per-sample allocation not given. The investigators took samples on day 63 after the first vaccine or placebo injection. Sequenced material: peripheral blood, taken in a trial of Ad26.COV2.S vaccine versus placebo. The receptors come from a person between 18 and 65 years old who received the Ad26.COV2.S COVID-19 vaccine or a placebo.

V usage is TRBV7-8 and J usage is TRBJ1-1; TRBD1 is a possible D gene (5 bases). The germline V and J ends were trimmed by 5 bases and 5 bases, with 21 bases remaining between them. CDR3 length: 16 residues. Germline V CDR1 and CDR2: SGHVS, FQNEAQ. The CDR3 DNA reads TGTGCCAGCAGCCCTGCCTCGATGAGGGGCGGAACTGAAGCTTTCTTT. Protein product: CASSPASMRGGTEAFF.

The count of this clone is one. This chain links TRBV3-1 (or the pseudogene TRBV3-2) with TRBJ2-7, with D perhaps matching TRBD1 or TRBD2 (6 bases each). V was pared by 0 bases and J by 0 bases, with 12 bases between. The CDR3 runs 16 residues. Germline V gene lookup returns CDR1 LGHDT and CDR2 YNNKEL (reference sequence). CDR3 coding DNA: TGTGCCAGCAGCCAAGACGTAGGGGGGCCCTCCTACGAGCAGTACTTC. This encodes CASSQDVGGPSYEQYF.

This clone was counted a single time. The rearrangement uses TRBV3-1 (or the pseudogene TRBV3-2) and TRBJ2-3; D tentatively fits TRBD1 or TRBD2 (5 bases each). The length of the CDR3 is 13 residues. Trimming shortened V by 4 bases and J by 4 bases, and 9 bases separated the two germline ends. CDR1 is LGHDT and CDR2 is YNNKEL in the germline V gene (reference sequence). The CDR3 reads CASSRGDADTQYF. The DNA for the CDR3 is TGTGCCAGCAGCCGAGGGGATGCAGATACGCAGTATTTT.

The chain recombines TRBV5-4 with TRBJ1-1; TRBD1 agrees at 10 bases. Germline assignment: CDR1 SGHNT and CDR2 YYREEE (reference sequence). The ends lost 4 bases at V and 11 bases at J; junction bases unmatched: 14. The CDR3 is 15 residues long. The CDR3 is CASSPRDRGRSLAFF. In nucleotides, the CDR3 is TGTGCCAGCAGCCCCCGGGACAGGGGAAGAAGCTTGGCTTTCTTT.

The rearrangement joins TRBV5-1 to TRBJ2-3; D could derive from TRBD1 or TRBD2 (6 bases each). Germline V gives CDR1 SGHRS, CDR2 YFSETQ. The CDR3 consists of 15 residues. Trimming stripped 3 bases from V and 6 bases from J, with 17 bases between. The CDR3 protein is CASSSFGGLGDTQYF. The DNA of the CDR3 is TGCGCCAGCAGCTCTTTCGGGGGCCTCGGGGATACGCAGTATTTT.

This clone has only a few counts. CDR3 bases: TGTGCCAGCAGTGAAGCCCGGGACATTCAGCCCCAGCATTTT. Protein sequence: CASSEARDIQPQHF. The rearrangement joins TRBV2 to TRBJ1-5, with D possibly TRBD1 on 6 matching bases. Germline lookup yields CDR1 SNHLY and CDR2 FYNNEI. This CDR3 has 14 amino acids. With 0 bases removed from V and 6 bases from J, the gap between germline ends came to 9 bases.

The chain carries TRBV2 and TRBJ2-3; 8 bases match TRBD2. Germline V CDR1 and CDR2: SNHLY, FYNNEI. Germline trimming cut 4 bases from V and 6 bases from J; bases unmatched to any gene: 9. The CDR3 sequence is 15 residues long. The CDR3 DNA follows: TGTGCCAGCAGTGGTAGGTTAGCGGGGTCCGATACGCAGTATTTT. It yields the protein CASSGRLAGSDTQYF. The variable domain in full, completed from reference TRBV2 and TRBJ2-3, reads EPEVTQTPSHQVTQMGQEVILRCVPISNHLYFYWYRQILGQKVEFLVSFYNNEISEKSEIFDDQFSVERPDGSNFTLKIRSTKLEDSAMYFCASSGRLAGSDTQYFGPGTRLTVL.

The chain links TRBV5-1 to TRBJ2-3; 7 bases are a match to TRBD2. Trimming took 4 bases from V and 5 from J; bases not matched to a gene: 10. Germline values: CDR1 SGHRS, CDR2 YFSETQ. This CDR3 is built from 15 residues. The CDR3 DNA sequence: TGCGCCAGCAGCCTTCTACTAGCGTTGGGAGATACGCAGTATTTT. It is translated as CASSLLLALGDTQYF.

This clone is a singleton in its sample. The J gene is TRBJ2-5, the V gene TRBV7-9; 7 bases are shared with TRBD1. CDR1 is SEHNR and CDR2 is FQNEAQ in the germline V gene (reference sequence). The V gene end was trimmed by 3 bases and the J gene end by 4 bases; junction bases not matched to a gene: 5. The CDR3 is made up of 14 amino acids. CDR3 in DNA: TGTGCCAGCAGCTTCAGGGGGTCATTAGAGACCCAGTACTTC. Translated, it gives CASSFRGSLETQYF. The whole variable domain, filled in from reference TRBV7-9 and TRBJ2-5, reads DTGVSQNPRHKITKRGQNVTFRCDPISEHNRLYWYRQTLGQGPEFLTYFQNEAQLEKSRLLSDRFSAERPKGSFSTLEIQRTEQGDSAMYLCASSFRGSLETQYFGPGTRLLVL.

This clone has only one observation. The gene calls are TRBV29-1 and TRBJ2-5, with 7 positions matching TRBD1. The CDR3 consists of 13 residues. Germline CDR1 SQVTM, CDR2 ANQGSEA. V was pared by 8 bases and J by 5 bases, with 11 bases of the junction left unmatched. The CDR3 region has the DNA TGCAGCACTCGACAGGGTCGGTGGGAGACCCAGTACTTC. It encodes CSTRQGRWETQYF.

This chain's CDR3 is CASSLAFSGTRAYEQYF. The CDR3 bases are TGTGCCAGCAGTTTAGCCTTTTCGGGGACTAGGGCCTACGAGCAGTACTTC. The J gene is TRBJ2-7, the V gene TRBV27; 8 bases agree with TRBD2. After removal of 2 bases from V and 2 bases from J, the junction contained 11 bases not matched to a gene. Per the germline V gene, CDR1 is MNHEY and CDR2 is SMNVEV (reference sequence). This CDR3 is built from 17 residues.